This T cell receptor beta chain was retrieved from a study of blood T cells in healthy people across ages. About this clonotype itself: Its antigen is unidentified.

The CDR3 has 17 amino acids. The V segment lost 2 bases and the J segment 5 bases; nucleotides outside the gene matches: 8. Looked up from germline, CDR1 is SGHRS and CDR2 is YFSETQ. Ranging in age from about 6 to 100, the donors were healthy Caucasian individuals from Russia. Total RNA extracted from each sample amounted to at least 6 micrograms. It was with a sample-barcoded 5' primer and a J-beta primer mix that a second PCR of roughly 6 to 11 cycles was run. TCRdb recomputed calls from the 5' RACE reads with MiXCR, one row per CDR3 protein. The sample carries hundreds of thousands of distinct CDR3 sequences, around 21% recorded once. Whole-study results and caveats: Roughly linear declines in TCR beta diversity per million T cells occurred with age.

The source material was blood. The sequence came from a man between 65 and 79 years old in good health. This chain joins TRBV5-1 and TRBJ2-5; 14 positions match TRBD2. DNA of the CDR3: TGCGCCAGCAGCTTCGGACTAGCGGGAGGAGAAAGTGAGACCCAGTACTTC. Its protein product is CASSFGLAGGESETQYF.